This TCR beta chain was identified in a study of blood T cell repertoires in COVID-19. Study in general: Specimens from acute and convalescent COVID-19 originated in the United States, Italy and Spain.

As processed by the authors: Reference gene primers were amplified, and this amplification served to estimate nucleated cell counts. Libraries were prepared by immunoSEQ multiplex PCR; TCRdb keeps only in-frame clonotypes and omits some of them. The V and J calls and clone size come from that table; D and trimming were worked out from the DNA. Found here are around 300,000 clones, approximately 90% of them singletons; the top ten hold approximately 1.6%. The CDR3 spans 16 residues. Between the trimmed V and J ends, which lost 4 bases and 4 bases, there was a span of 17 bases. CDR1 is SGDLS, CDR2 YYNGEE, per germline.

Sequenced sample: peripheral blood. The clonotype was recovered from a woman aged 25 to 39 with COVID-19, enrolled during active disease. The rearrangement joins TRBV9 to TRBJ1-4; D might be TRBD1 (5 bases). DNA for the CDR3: TGTGCCAGCAGCCCCTTTGGGGCGGGGATTAATGAAAAACTGTTTTTT. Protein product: CASSPFGAGINEKLFF.